Following are 32 T cell receptor beta chains from one sample sequenced in a study of CXCR3-negative and CXCR3-positive naive CD8 T cells (dated by TCRdb to the late 2010s). The sequencer was a NextSeq 550. The Human TCR Profiling Kit (MiLaboratory) was used to prepare UMI-labeled 5' RACE TRB cDNA libraries. TCRdb reprocessed the reads into one record per CDR3 protein sequence, lacking DNA. This sample's records show 6,500 to 8,000 distinct CDR3 sequences. The ten largest clones take up less than 1.5% of the sample. Sequencing was performed on naive CXCR3- CD8+ T cells from blood. The sample's cell subset or site, from its label and the paper: CD45RO-CCR7+CD27+CD95- naive CD8+ T cells lacking CXCR3 (TNR3-). These receptors came from a human donor in good health. Some clones in this sample may be carry-over from other donors' samples.

Its frequency marks this clonotype as medium-sized. This rearrangement joins TRBV29-1 to TRBJ1-2; there is no DNA to check the TCRdb D call of TRBD1. This CDR3 contains 13 residues. Germline V gives CDR1 SQVTM, CDR2 ANQGSEA. The CDR3 loop reads CSVQGQGWDGYTF.

By frequency, this clonotype registers medium-sized. The chain carries TRBV20-1 and TRBJ2-1; checking the TCRdb D call of TRBD1 is not possible without DNA. This CDR3 comprises 14 residues. Germline-derived CDR1 and CDR2 are DFQATT and SNEGSKA (reference sequence). The CDR3 here is CSARGSNRGGEQFF.

The V call is TRBV6-2 or TRBV6-3, the J call TRBJ2-3; TCRdb gives TRBD2 as the D gene, but with no DNA this cannot be confirmed. This CDR3 spans 14 amino acids. The germline CDR1 and CDR2 sequences are MNHEY and SVGEGT. The CDR3 spells CASSSGRARDTQYF.

Its frequency marks this clonotype as medium-sized. V is TRBV5-1 and J is TRBJ2-1. The CDR3 spans 15 residues. Looked up from germline, CDR1 is SGHRS and CDR2 is YFSETQ. The CDR3: CASSLGTLIYNEQFF.

The V gene is TRBV19, the J gene TRBJ2-1; TCRdb gives TRBD2 as the D gene, but with no DNA this cannot be confirmed. Germline V gene lookup returns CDR1 LNHDA and CDR2 SQIVND (reference sequence). This CDR3 has 15 residues. The CDR3 region is CASRPGLAGDNEQFF.

The V and J genes are TRBV13 and TRBJ2-7; TCRdb names TRBD1, which stays unverified in the absence of DNA. The CDR3 has 13 amino acids. Germline-derived CDR1 and CDR2 are PRHDT and FYEKMQ (reference sequence). The CDR3 loop reads CASSRGTNYEQYF.

Measured by frequency, this clonotype is medium-sized (0.01 to 0.1%). The chain combines TRBV4-3 with TRBJ2-1; the TCRdb D gene call, TRBD2, has no DNA to confirm it. The CDR3 spans 16 residues. The germline CDR1 and CDR2 sequences are LGHNA and YSLEER. The CDR3 is CASSQVTSPSYNEQFF.

V and J are TRBV2 and TRBJ2-5; absent DNA, TCRdb's TRBD2 call cannot be checked. The CDR3 length is 16 residues. Germline CDR1 is SNHLY and CDR2 is FYNNEI. The CDR3 sequence: CASSEGPLAGRETQYF.

This rearrangement joins TRBV18 to TRBJ1-1. Germline V gives CDR1 KGHSH, CDR2 LQKENI. CDR3 size: 16 residues. CDR3: CASSSGVMGMNTEAFF.

Frequency places this clonotype as medium-sized. The rearrangement joins TRBV7-8 to TRBJ1-1. CDR1 and CDR2 (germline): SGHVS, FQNEAQ. This CDR3 has 13 residues. The CDR3 is CASSLAENTEAFF.

The J gene is TRBJ2-1, the V gene TRBV4-1; there is no DNA to check the TCRdb D call of TRBD1. Looked up from germline, CDR1 is MGHRA and CDR2 is YSYEKL. The CDR3 loop spans 15 amino acids. CDR3 loop: CASSQGTGSENEQFF.

This clonotype registers medium-sized by frequency. The chain couples TRBV4-1 to TRBJ2-1; there is no DNA to check the TCRdb D call of TRBD1. Germline CDR1 MGHRA, CDR2 YSYEKL. This CDR3 has 15 amino acids. CDR3 in amino acids: CASSQEPGFWNEQFF.

This clonotype is called medium-sized (0.01 to 0.1%) based on its frequency. J is TRBJ1-5 and V is TRBV7-3; the D call from TCRdb, TRBD1, cannot be confirmed without DNA. The CDR3 is 15 amino acids. Germline lookup yields CDR1 SGHTA and CDR2 FQGTGA. CDR3 region: CASSLDPGGNQPQHF. Together with reference TRBV7-3 and TRBJ1-5, the CDR3 gives the full variable domain: GAGVSQTPSNKVTEKGKYVELRCDPISGHTALYWYRQSLGQGPEFLIYFQGTGAADDSGLPNDRFFAVRPEGSVSTLKIQRTERGDSAVYLCASSLDPGGNQPQHFGDGTRLSIL.

According to its frequency, this clonotype is medium-sized. The chain links TRBV10-1 to TRBJ2-1; TCRdb calls TRBD2, which cannot be checked without DNA. The CDR3 spans 15 residues. Germline CDR1 reads WNHNN; CDR2 reads SYGVQD (reference sequence). CDR3 sequence reads: CASSEPSLLTGEQFF.

This clonotype counts as medium-sized (0.01 to 0.1%) by frequency. This chain connects TRBV12-3 or TRBV12-4 to TRBJ1-2. There are 11 residues in the CDR3. The CDR3 spells CASSSSGGYTF.

This chain joins TRBV7-9 and TRBJ1-1. Germline CDR1 and CDR2: SEHNR and FQNEAQ (reference sequence). The CDR3 sequence is 13 residues long. CDR3 protein: CASSLDRSTEAFF.

V is TRBV25-1 and J is TRBJ2-1; the D call from TCRdb, TRBD1, cannot be confirmed without DNA. Germline-derived CDR1 and CDR2 are MGHDK and SYGVNS. This CDR3 has 16 residues. CDR3 region: CASSDQPGAGYNEQFF.

The gene calls are TRBV28 and TRBJ2-7; TCRdb designates TRBD1, a call that cannot be tested without DNA. There are 14 residues in the CDR3. Germline V gene sequence: CDR1 MDHEN, CDR2 SYDVKM. CDR3 loop: CASSPSGFSYEQYF. The full variable domain, rest sourced from reference TRBV28 and TRBJ2-7, is DVKVTQSSRYLVKRTGEKVFLECVQDMDHENMFWYRQDPGLGLRLIYFSYDVKMKEKGDIPEGYSVSREKKERFSLILESASTNQTSMYLCASSPSGFSYEQYFGPGTRLTVT.

This clonotype counts as medium-sized by frequency. This sequence joins TRBV5-1 and TRBJ2-2; with no DNA, the TCRdb D assignment of TRBD1 cannot be verified. Germline CDR1 and CDR2: SGHRS and YFSETQ. The CDR3 runs 15 residues. The CDR3 sequence is CASSRGQGITGELFF.

This clonotype is identified as medium-sized (0.01 to 0.1%) from frequency. The CDR3 spells CSVPLRGIAGELFF. This chain uses TRBV29-1 with TRBJ2-2; lacking DNA, the TRBD2 call made by TCRdb goes unchecked. The length of the CDR3 is 14 residues. Germline assignment: CDR1 SQVTM and CDR2 ANQGSEA.

This chain uses TRBV29-1 with TRBJ1-1. Germline V gene data show CDR1 as SQVTM and CDR2 as ANQGSEA. The CDR3 runs to 12 residues. The CDR3 loop reads CSLRLGGLEAFF.

By frequency, this clonotype is medium-sized (0.01 to 0.1%). V gene TRBV7-6 combines with J gene TRBJ2-3; TCRdb indicates TRBD1, and absent DNA this call remains unverified. The V gene's germline CDR1 is SGHVS and CDR2 FNYEAQ. The CDR3 totals 17 residues. The CDR3 reads CASSFAAGVTGTDTQYF.

By frequency, this clonotype registers medium-sized (0.01 to 0.1%). The V gene is TRBV4-2, the J gene TRBJ1-2; TCRdb's D call, TRBD1, is unchecked because there is no DNA. The CDR3 is 14 residues long. From germline, CDR1 is LGHNA and CDR2 YNFKEQ. This CDR3 reads CASSQDNRRDGYTF.

This chain connects TRBV7-2 to TRBJ2-1; as DNA is missing, the TRBD1 call by TCRdb cannot be tested. Germline CDR1 and CDR2: SGHTA and FQGNSA. The CDR3 extends over 16 amino acids. CDR3 residues: CASSLGGDWGYNEQFF.

The chain has TRBV5-1 and TRBJ2-3; the TCRdb call, TRBD2, lacks DNA for checking. The CDR3 is 20 residues long. Germline CDR1 is SGHRS and CDR2 is YFSETQ. The CDR3: CASSPARTSGSIGSTDTQYF.

This clonotype is called medium-sized based on its frequency. This sequence joins TRBV28 and TRBJ2-7; TCRdb indicates TRBD1, and absent DNA this call remains unverified. The germline CDR1 and CDR2 sequences are MDHEN and SYDVKM. The CDR3 is made up of 16 amino acids. CDR3 residues: CASSSQGRDWIYEQYF.

The J gene is TRBJ2-3, the V gene TRBV24-1; TCRdb indicates TRBD1, and absent DNA this call remains unverified. This CDR3 region has 16 residues. CDR1 KGHDR and CDR2 SFDVKD come from the germline V gene. CDR3 loop: CATSEPGTTQADTQYF.

In terms of frequency, this clonotype is medium-sized. The chain employs TRBV6-5 and TRBJ1-2; TCRdb outputs TRBD1, but without DNA this stays unchecked. The length of the CDR3 is 14 residues. Per the germline V gene, CDR1 is MNHEY and CDR2 is SVGAGI. The CDR3 sequence is CASSGQGADYGYTF.

The chain carries TRBV29-1 and TRBJ1-1; TCRdb returns TRBD1, unconfirmable since there is no DNA. Germline V gene sequence: CDR1 SQVTM, CDR2 ANQGSEA. The CDR3 has 12 residues. The CDR3 loop reads CSGLWGDTEAFF.

This chain links TRBV7-3 with TRBJ1-1. In germline, CDR1 is SGHTA, CDR2 FQGTGA. CDR3 length: 13 amino acids. The CDR3 here is CASGSTMNTEAFF.

According to its frequency, this clonotype is medium-sized. This rearrangement joins TRBV20-1 to TRBJ2-1; TCRdb picks TRBD2, but there is no DNA to check that call. Germline CDR1 DFQATT, CDR2 SNEGSKA (reference sequence). This CDR3 comprises 16 residues. CDR3 in amino acids: CSASGLAGETYNEQFF.

V is TRBV11-2 and J is TRBJ2-7; the D call of TRBD1 rests on TCRdb alone, since no DNA is present to check it. The germline CDR1 and CDR2 sequences are SGHAT and FQNNGV. The CDR3 is 15 amino acids. CDR3 sequence: CASSSVFGGAYEQYF. Full variable domain (remainder filled in from reference TRBV11-2 and TRBJ2-7): EAGVAQSPRYKIIEKRQSVAFWCNPISGHATLYWYQQILGQGPKLLIQFQNNGVVDDSQLPKDRFSAERLKGVDSTLKIQPAKLEDSAVYLCASSSVFGGAYEQYFGPGTRLTVT.